A selection of T cell receptor beta chains follows, all from one sample in a study of cytomegalovirus exposure and HLA in healthy donors. TCRdb's table, derived via immunoSEQ multiplex PCR, lists solely in-frame clones and lacks some. Among some 87,000 clones listed, over 70% were seen once. Sequenced sample: PBMCs. The receptor set was obtained from a man aged 18 to 30 in good health and CMV-seropositive. Each CDR3 is given with its conserved first and last residue. The order of the fields is D gene, J gene, clone size, V gene, CDR3 protein, CDR3 DNA. D genes are given only for firm matches. The listing skips clone size in some rows; elsewhere it reads once, few, many or a size class.

>-|TRBJ2-4|-|TRBV4-1
CASSQVGSGAKNIQYF
TGCGCCAGCAGCCAAGTAGGAAGCGGAGCCAAAAACATTCAGTACTTC
>TRBD2|TRBJ2-7|-|TRBV7-2
CASSYGLAGDEQYF
TGTGCCAGCAGCTATGGACTAGCGGGAGACGAGCAGTACTTC
>-|TRBJ1-2|-|TRBV4-1
CASSHRGGWGADYGYTF
TGCGCCAGCAGCCATAGAGGGGGTTGGGGCGCGGACTATGGCTACACCTTC
>TRBD1|TRBJ1-1|-|TRBV6-1
CASRYTGGVGTEAFF
TGTGCCAGCAGGTATACAGGGGGCGTAGGAACTGAAGCTTTCTTT
>-|TRBJ2-1|-|TRBV25-1
CASSSQGLGTYNEQFF
TGTGCCAGCAGTTCGCAGGGTTTAGGGACCTACAATGAGCAGTTCTTC
>-|TRBJ2-5|-|TRBV29-1
CSVIGGGGAGETQYF
TGCAGCGTAATCGGGGGAGGTGGAGCTGGGGAGACCCAGTACTTC
>-|TRBJ2-1|few|TRBV2
CANLRGAYNEQFF
TGTGCCAACCTCCGTGGAGCCTACAATGAGCAGTTCTTC
>-|TRBJ2-7|-|TRBV6-5
CASSRDRSGEQYF
TGTGCCAGCAGTCGAGACAGGTCTGGCGAGCAGTACTTC
>-|TRBJ1-1|few|TRBV9
CASSATPPRQGQMNTEAFF
TGTGCCAGCAGCGCGACCCCTCCCCGCCAGGGGCAAATGAACACTGAAGCTTTCTTT
>TRBD1|TRBJ1-4|-|TRBV4-1
CASSQDHRPGQGFRTNEKLFF
TGCGCCAGCAGCCAAGATCATCGGCCGGGACAGGGGTTTCGCACTAATGAAAAACTGTTTTTT
>-|TRBJ2-1|-|TRBV2
CASSEAGVSYNEQFF
TGTGCCAGCAGTGAAGCGGGAGTCTCCTACAATGAGCAGTTCTTC
>-|TRBJ2-1|-|TRBV4-1
CASSQSRTSRLNEQFF
TGCGCCAGCAGCCAAAGCAGAACTTCACGACTCAATGAGCAGTTCTTC
>-|TRBJ2-7|-|TRBV10-3
CAISESTLKTYEQYF
TGTGCCATCAGTGAGTCGACACTGAAAACCTACGAGCAGTACTTC
>TRBD1|TRBJ2-7|few|TRBV9
CASSAGQGSAQPYEQYF
TGTGCCAGCAGCGCCGGACAGGGTTCTGCCCAACCCTACGAGCAGTACTTC
>-|TRBJ1-2|few|TRBV15
CATSSTTGGYTF
TGTGCCACCAGCTCGACGACGGGTGGCTACACCTTC
>-|TRBJ1-5|-|TRBV28
CASSLDRSNQPQHF
TGTGCCAGCAGCCTCGACAGAAGCAATCAGCCCCAGCATTTT
>-|TRBJ2-7|-|TRBV6-5
CASSEQLRWEQYF
TGTGCCAGCAGTGAACAGCTCCGGTGGGAGCAGTACTTC
>TRBD1|TRBJ1-1|-|TRBV10-1
CASSPGQVMNTEAFF
TGCGCCAGCAGTCCTGGACAGGTGATGAACACTGAAGCTTTCTTT
>-|TRBJ2-1|few|TRBV5-4
CASSSASGLFF
TGTGCCAGCAGCTCAGCGAGTGGGTTGTTCTTC
>TRBD2|TRBJ2-1|-|TRBV19
CASSKLAGGEQFF
TGTGCCAGTAGTAAACTAGCGGGAGGGGAGCAGTTCTTC
>TRBD2|TRBJ2-2|-|TRBV7-9
CASLGREGPTGELFF
TGTGCCAGCCTGGGGCGGGAGGGCCCCACCGGGGAGCTGTTTTTT
>TRBD1|TRBJ2-2|-|TRBV5-1
CASSWDRSTGELFF
TGCGCCAGCAGCTGGGACAGATCCACCGGGGAGCTGTTTTTT
>-|TRBJ1-1|once|TRBV6-1
CASGGAVGTEAFF
TGTGCCAGCGGGGGGGCAGTGGGAACTGAAGCTTTCTTT
>TRBD2|TRBJ2-3|-|TRBV5-5
CASSLTPGGDTQYF
TGTGCCAGCAGCTTGACTCCGGGGGGAGATACGCAGTATTTT
>-|TRBJ2-7|few|TRBV5-8
CASSFFRDYEQYF
TGTGCCAGCAGCTTCTTCCGGGACTACGAGCAGTACTTC
>-|TRBJ2-5|once|TRBV29-1
CSVEEYDTPASAQYF
TGCAGCGTTGAAGAATACGACACGCCCGCCAGTGCCCAGTACTTC
>TRBD1|TRBJ1-1|-|TRBV4-1
CASSPRTGGFGEAFF
TGCGCCAGCAGCCCAAGGACAGGGGGCTTCGGTGAAGCCTTCTTT
>TRBD1|TRBJ1-5|-|TRBV5-6
CASSAGQGDQPQHF
TGTGCCAGCAGCGCCGGACAGGGGGACCAGCCCCAGCATTTT
>TRBD1|TRBJ1-2|-|TRBV7-2
CASSSRTGNGYTF
TGTGCCAGCAGCTCCCGGACAGGGAATGGCTACACCTTC
>TRBD2|TRBJ2-7|-|TRBV29-1
CSVSGTSGRSSYEQYF
TGCAGCGTTTCCGGGACTAGCGGGAGGAGCTCCTACGAGCAGTACTTC
>TRBD1|TRBJ2-7|-|TRBV6-1
CATLGQVNYEQYF
TGTGCCACCCTGGGACAGGTCAACTACGAGCAGTACTTC
>-|TRBJ2-2|-|TRBV12-5
CASGLVTRIGRGLGTGELFF
TGTGCTAGTGGTTTGGTTACCAGGATTGGAAGGGGACTGGGCACCGGGGAGCTGTTTTTT
>TRBD1|TRBJ1-5|-|TRBV28
CASRQGSDQPQHF
TGTGCCAGCCGACAGGGAAGCGATCAGCCCCAGCATTTT
>TRBD1|TRBJ1-2|-|TRBV7-9
CASSLARGSYGYTF
TGTGCCAGCAGCTTAGCCAGGGGGAGCTATGGCTACACCTTC
>-|TRBJ1-1|-|TRBV19
CASSTTRGTEAFF
TGTGCTAGTAGCACGACCAGGGGCACTGAAGCTTTCTTT
>-|TRBJ2-3|once|TRBV9
CASSVGSGVRDTQYF
TGTGCCAGCAGCGTAGGGAGCGGAGTGAGAGATACGCAGTATTTT